This T cell receptor beta chain appears in the sequencing data of a study of shared clonotypes between healthy human individuals. Study in general: Researchers assigned three CD4 naive, three CD4 memory, two CD8 naive and one CD8 memory plate to each donor.

Findings and limits, study-wide: Sharing across four donors was highest in naive CD4 (around 5%) and lowest in memory CD8 (0.4%).

As concerns this clone: The antigen is undetermined. Other DNA sequences in the sample encode the same CDR3.

Germline-derived CDR1 and CDR2 are SGHRS and YFSETQ. The CDR3 consists of 13 residues. V was trimmed by 0 bases and J by 1 base, leaving 4 bases between them. It was across several immunoSEQ plates that each subset's genomic DNA was evenly split. Generated by immunoSEQ multiplex PCR, the TCRdb table keeps only in-frame clones and is missing some. The sample includes some 2.1 million clones, approximately 95% of them seen just once. Terminally differentiated effector memory CD45RA+ cells were excluded by CCR7 positive selection of CD45RO-negative cells. Every donor was a Caucasian adult from Nashville, Tennessee.

The sample comprised naive CD8+ T cells sorted from blood. This TCR was recovered from a man between 18 and 35 years old in good health. This chain connects TRBV5-1 to TRBJ2-5; D unresolved. The CDR3 loop reads CASSLGSQETQYF. DNA for the CDR3: TGCGCCAGCAGCTTGGGATCCCAAGAGACCCAGTACTTC.